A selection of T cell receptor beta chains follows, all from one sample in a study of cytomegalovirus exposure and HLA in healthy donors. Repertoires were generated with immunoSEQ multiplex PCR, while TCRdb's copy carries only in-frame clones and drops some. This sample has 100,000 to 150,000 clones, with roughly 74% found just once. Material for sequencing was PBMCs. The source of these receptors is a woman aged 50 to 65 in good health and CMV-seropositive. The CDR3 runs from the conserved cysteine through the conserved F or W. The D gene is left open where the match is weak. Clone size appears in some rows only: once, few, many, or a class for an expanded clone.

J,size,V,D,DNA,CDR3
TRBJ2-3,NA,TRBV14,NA,TGTGCCAGCAGCCAGAATTGGGGGGACACAGATACGCAGTATTTT,CASSQNWGDTDTQYF
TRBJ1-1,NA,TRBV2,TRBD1,TGTGCCAGCCGGGACAGGGACACTGAAGCTTTCTTT,CASRDRDTEAFF
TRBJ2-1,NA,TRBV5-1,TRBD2,TGCGCCAGCAGCTTGGCTAGCGGGGGTACAATGGGGCAGTTCTTC,CASSLASGGTMGQFF
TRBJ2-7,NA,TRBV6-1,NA,TGTGCCAGCAGTGGGGGGGACTACGAGCAGTACTTC,CASSGGDYEQYF
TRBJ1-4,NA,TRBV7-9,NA,TGTGCCAGCAGCCTAGGCGGTTCAGTTGAAAAACTGTTTTTT,CASSLGGSVEKLFF
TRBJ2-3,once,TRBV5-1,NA,TGCGCCAGCAGCTTGGAGGGCGGGGTGGGAGATACGCAGTATTTT,CASSLEGGVGDTQYF
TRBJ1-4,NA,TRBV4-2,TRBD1,TGTGCCAGCAGCCAGAGACAGGGCCGGGATGAAAAACTGTTTTTT,CASSQRQGRDEKLFF
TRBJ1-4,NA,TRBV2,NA,TGTGCCAGCAGTGAAAACGTAGCAACTAATGAAAAACTGTTTTTT,CASSENVATNEKLFF
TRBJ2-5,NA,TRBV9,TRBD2,TGTGCCAGCAGCGAGGGACTAGCGGGGGGGGAAGAGACCCAGTACTTC,CASSEGLAGGEETQYF
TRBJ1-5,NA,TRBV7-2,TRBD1,TGTGCCAGCGGGGACAGCCGAGCCATCAATCAGCCCCAGCATTTT,CASGDSRAINQPQHF
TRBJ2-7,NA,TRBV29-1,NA,TGCAGCGTTGGTCTGGGCAGGTTGAATGAGCAGTACTTC,CSVGLGRLNEQYF
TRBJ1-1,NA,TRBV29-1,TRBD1,TGCAGCGTTGACACAGGGGGGGACACTGAAGCTTTCTTT,CSVDTGGDTEAFF
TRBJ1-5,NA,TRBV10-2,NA,TGCGCCAGCAGGGAGGTAGGAGGGAGCAATCAGCCCCAGCATTTT,CASREVGGSNQPQHF
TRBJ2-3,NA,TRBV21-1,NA,TGTGCCAGCAGCAAAGTCACTAGCGGGGGGTTCAAAGATACGCAGTATTTT,CASSKVTSGGFKDTQYF
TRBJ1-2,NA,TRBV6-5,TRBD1,TGTGCCAGCAGGTCCGGGACAGGGACAGGCTACACCTTC,CASRSGTGTGYTF
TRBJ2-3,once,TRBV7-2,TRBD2,TGTGCCAGCAGCTTTAGCGGGGGAGGGACAGATACGCAGTATTTT,CASSFSGGGTDTQYF
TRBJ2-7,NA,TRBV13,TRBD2,TGTGCCAGCAGCCCGACTAGCGGGGGGGCCGGGACTCGCGAGCAGTACTTC,CASSPTSGGAGTREQYF
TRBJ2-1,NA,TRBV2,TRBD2,TGTGCCAATAGCGGGGGGGCTAACAATGAGCAGTTCTTC,CANSGGANNEQFF
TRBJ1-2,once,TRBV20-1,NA,TGCAGTGCTAGGCTCCTATATGGCTACACCTTC,CSARLLYGYTF
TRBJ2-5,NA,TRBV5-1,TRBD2,TGCGCCAGCAGCTTCATGGCGGGGGGCAGGGAGACCCAGTACTTC,CASSFMAGGRETQYF
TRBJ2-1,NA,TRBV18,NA,TGTGCCAGCTCACCCCCTAGCCAGGCTGAGCAGTTCTTC,CASSPPSQAEQFF
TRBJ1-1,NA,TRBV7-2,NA,TGTGCCAGCAGCTTAGCCGGGGGAGGCACTGAAGCTTTCTTT,CASSLAGGGTEAFF
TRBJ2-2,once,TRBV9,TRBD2,TGTGCCAGCAACCCCGGCAGCGGGGGGGCCATCGGGGAGCTGTTTTTT,CASNPGSGGAIGELFF
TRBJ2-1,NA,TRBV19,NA,TGTGCCAGTAGTACGGCGAGGGAGCAGTTCTTC,CASSTAREQFF
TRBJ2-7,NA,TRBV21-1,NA,TGTGCCAGCAGCAAGGTAGGGACTGCGACCTACCACGAGCAGTACTTC,CASSKVGTATYHEQYF
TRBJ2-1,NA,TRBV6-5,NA,TGTGCCAGCACAGAAAACAATGAGCAGTTCTTC,CASTENNEQFF
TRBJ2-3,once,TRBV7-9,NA,TGTGCCAGCAGCCCAACGGGGCAGGGGTCATTGAAGGATACGCAGTATTTT,CASSPTGQGSLKDTQYF
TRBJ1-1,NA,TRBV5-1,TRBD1,TGCGCCAGCAGGCCCGGGACAGGGAACACTGAAGCTTTCTTT,CASRPGTGNTEAFF
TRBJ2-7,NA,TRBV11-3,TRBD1,TGTGCCAGCGCGGCCGGGGACAGGACCTACGAGCAGTACTTC,CASAAGDRTYEQYF
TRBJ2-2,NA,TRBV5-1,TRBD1,TGCGCCAGCAGCTTGGCCGGACAGGGGGCGATCGGGGAGCTGTTTTTT,CASSLAGQGAIGELFF
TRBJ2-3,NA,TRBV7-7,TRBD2,TGTGCCAGCAGCACGGGACTAGTCGGAGATACGCAGTATTTT,CASSTGLVGDTQYF
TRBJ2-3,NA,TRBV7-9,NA,TGTGCCAGCAGATCGAAGGCAGGGGTGATCACAGATACGCAGTATTTT,CASRSKAGVITDTQYF
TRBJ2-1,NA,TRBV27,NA,TGTGCCAGCAGTCCGGGTCGCAACTCCTACAATGAGCAGTTCTTC,CASSPGRNSYNEQFF
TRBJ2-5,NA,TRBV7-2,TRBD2,TGTGCCAGCAGCTGGCAAGCGGGGTCCCAAGAGACCCAGTACTTC,CASSWQAGSQETQYF
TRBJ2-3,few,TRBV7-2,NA,TGTGCCAGCAGCTTAGCGGCCGCTAGCACAGATACGCAGTATTTT,CASSLAAASTDTQYF
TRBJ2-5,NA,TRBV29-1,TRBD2,TGCAGCGTTGTTAGCGGGGGGGCGGAGACCCAGTACTTC,CSVVSGGAETQYF
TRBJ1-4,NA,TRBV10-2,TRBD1,TGCGCCAGCAGTGAGTCTGGCAGGGGGCTTGAAAAACTGTTTTTT,CASSESGRGLEKLFF
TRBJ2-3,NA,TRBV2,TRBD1,TGTGCCAGCGCCTGGACAGGGGCAGATACGCAGTATTTT,CASAWTGADTQYF
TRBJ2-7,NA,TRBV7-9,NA,TGTGCCAGCAGCCACCCCGACCAGGGGGGTCGGGAGCAGTACTTC,CASSHPDQGGREQYF
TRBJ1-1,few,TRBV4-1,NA,TGCGCCAGCACCACCCGCGGGGGGGCTTTCTTT,CASTTRGGAFF
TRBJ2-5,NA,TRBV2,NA,TGTGCCAGCCTAGCCGGTGGGTTTGGCGAGACCCAGTACTTC,CASLAGGFGETQYF
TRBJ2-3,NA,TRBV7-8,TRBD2,TGTGCCAGCAGCCCTAGCGGGGGGGCAACAGATACGCAGTATTTT,CASSPSGGATDTQYF
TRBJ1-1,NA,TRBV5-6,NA,TGTGCCAGCAGCTCCCCTAGCGTTTTGACTGAAGCTTTCTTT,CASSSPSVLTEAFF
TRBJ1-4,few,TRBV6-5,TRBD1,TGTGCCAGCAGCCTCTCCGGGACAGGGGGCGGAAAACTGTTTTTT,CASSLSGTGGGKLFF
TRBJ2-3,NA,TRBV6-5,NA,TGTGCCAGCAGAAGGGGGGGTGGGACGGGAGATACGCAGTATTTT,CASRRGGGTGDTQYF
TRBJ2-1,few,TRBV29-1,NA,TGCAGCGTCCCACAGGGTGTCCGCTACAATGAGCAGTTCTTC,CSVPQGVRYNEQFF
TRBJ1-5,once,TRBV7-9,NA,TGTGCCAGCAGCTTCGGGGAAAATGGCAATCAGCCCCAGCATTTT,CASSFGENGNQPQHF
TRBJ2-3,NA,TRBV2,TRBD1,TGTGCCAGCAGTGAAGGGACAGGGATCACAGATACGCAGTATTTT,CASSEGTGITDTQYF
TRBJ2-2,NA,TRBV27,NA,TGTGCCAGCCGCGGGACTGGTTTTTCTGCCGGGGAGCTGTTTTTT,CASRGTGFSAGELFF
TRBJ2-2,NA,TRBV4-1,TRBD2,TGCGCCAGCAGCGTAGCGGGGCTGGGGGCCACGGGCACCGGGGAGCTGTTTTTT,CASSVAGLGATGTGELFF
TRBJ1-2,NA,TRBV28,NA,TGTGCCAGTTACGGTAACTATGGCTACACCTTC,CASYGNYGYTF
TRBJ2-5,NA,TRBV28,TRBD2,TGTGCCAGCAGTTTATCGGGGGGGTCCCAAGAGACCCAGTACTTC,CASSLSGGSQETQYF
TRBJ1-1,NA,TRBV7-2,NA,TGTGCCAGCAGCTTGTGGGGGCAGGACACTGAAGCTTTCTTT,CASSLWGQDTEAFF
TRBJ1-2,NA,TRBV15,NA,TGTGCCACCAGCAGAGTCGACAGCCGCTATGGCTACACCTTC,CATSRVDSRYGYTF
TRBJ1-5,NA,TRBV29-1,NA,TGCAGCGTTGAGCAGGGCAATCAGCCCCAGCATTTT,CSVEQGNQPQHF
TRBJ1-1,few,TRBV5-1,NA,TGCGCCAGCAGCTTGGACGGAGAGGCCTTTGGGACTGAAGCTTTCTTT,CASSLDGEAFGTEAFF
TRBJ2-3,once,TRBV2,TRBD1,TGTGCCAGCAGCCCGGACAGGAACACAGATACGCAGTATTTT,CASSPDRNTDTQYF
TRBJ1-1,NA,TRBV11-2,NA,TGTGCCTCCACTCAGGGAACTAACACTGAAGCTTTCTTT,CASTQGTNTEAFF
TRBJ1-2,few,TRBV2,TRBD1,TGTGCCAGCAGCTGGACAGGGTGGAATGGCTACACCTTC,CASSWTGWNGYTF